The 12 T cell receptor beta chains below were found in one sample sequenced in a study of PD-1 blockade in classical Hodgkin lymphoma. Time point in this sample: cycle 4 day 1 (C4D1), after less than seven weeks of nivolumab. Every single patient, without exception, relapsed after autologous stem cell transplantation, and brentuximab vedotin exposure varied. Assay: immunoSEQ multiplex PCR; the TCRdb copy retains only in-frame clones and omits some. The table includes 90,000 to 100,000 clones, around 80% detected once. The sample consisted of peripheral blood mononuclear cells (PBMCs), taken before the fourth cycle of nivolumab. These receptors were obtained from a human donor with classical Hodgkin lymphoma.

This chain connects TRBV21-1 to TRBJ1-1; the table's D call, TRBD1, was not checked against the DNA. TRBV21-1 is noted as a pseudogene. CDR3 length: 16 amino acids. CDR3: CASRANGAGANTEAFF. CDR3 DNA: TGTGCCAGCAGAGCAAACGGGGCAGGGGCGAACACTGAAGCTTTCTTT.

The chain carries TRBV6-6 and TRBJ1-2, with TRBD1 identical over 9 bases. Trimming removed 5 bases from V and 3 bases from J; junction bases left unmatched: 7. The V gene's germline CDR1 is MNHNY and CDR2 SVGAGI (reference sequence). The CDR3 length is 15 residues. In DNA form, the CDR3 reads TGTGCCAGCAGTACTATGACAGGGGGATACTATGGCTACACCTTC. This codes for CASSTMTGGYYGYTF.

This rearrangement joins TRBV19 to TRBJ1-6; D uncertain. The V and J ends lost 5 bases and 9 bases respectively, with 17 bases between them. Germline V gene sequence: CDR1 LNHDA, CDR2 SQIVND (reference sequence). The CDR3 loop spans 15 amino acids. CDR3 nucleotide sequence: TGTGCCAGTAGTTTGAGCGAAATCGGATTTTCACCCCTCCACTTT. Protein: CASSLSEIGFSPLHF. The whole variable domain, filled in from reference TRBV19 and TRBJ1-6, reads DGGITQSPKYLFRKEGQNVTLSCEQNLNHDAMYWYRQDPGQGLRLIYYSQIVNDFQKGDIAEGYSVSREKKESFPLTVTSAQKNPTAFYLCASSLSEIGFSPLHFGNGTRLTVT.

The CDR3 is CASSPQLVGTDTQYF. CDR3 DNA sequence: TGTGCCAGCAGTCCCCAGCTAGTAGGCACAGATACGCAGTATTTT. The rearrangement uses TRBV28 and TRBJ2-3; D remains ambiguous. Germline CDR1 is MDHEN and CDR2 is SYDVKM. CDR3 length: 15 amino acids. V was pared by 5 bases and J by 1 base, with 13 bases between.

This chain uses TRBV11-1 with TRBJ2-2, with 7 bases lining up with TRBD2. The trim removed 6 bases at V and 6 bases at J, leaving 7 bases unmatched. Germline V gene data show CDR1 as SGHAT and CDR2 as FQDESV (reference sequence). The CDR3 runs to 14 residues. CDR3 loop: CASSRGRNAGELFF. Written as DNA, the CDR3 is TGTGCCAGCAGTCGCGGGAGAAACGCCGGGGAGCTGTTTTTT.

The V and J genes are TRBV18 and TRBJ2-3; D gene unclear. V was trimmed by 0 bases and J by 3 bases, leaving 4 bases between them. The CDR3 length is 13 residues. Germline values: CDR1 KGHSH, CDR2 LQKENI. Written as DNA, the CDR3 is TGTGCCAGCTCACCACCACAAACAGATACGCAGTATTTT. Amino acids: CASSPPQTDTQYF.

The J gene is TRBJ1-6, the V gene TRBV19; unclear D gene. Germline V gene lookup returns CDR1 LNHDA and CDR2 SQIVND (reference sequence). Trimming stripped 5 bases from V and 4 bases from J, with 9 bases between. The CDR3 runs to 14 residues. CDR3 DNA: TGTGCCAGTAGTTCCGGGCAATATAATTCACCCCTCCACTTT. It codes for CASSSGQYNSPLHF.

The J gene is TRBJ1-3, the V gene TRBV6-5; D gene uncertain. CDR3 length equals 15 residues. CDR1 and CDR2 from the germline V gene are MNHEY and SVGAGI. Trimming left V 4 bases short and J 4 bases short, with 14 bases between. The CDR3 sequence is CASSSPARAGNTIYF. CDR3 sequence (DNA): TGTGCCAGCAGTTCACCCGCAAGGGCGGGAAACACCATATATTTT.

The V and J genes are TRBV5-1 and TRBJ2-7; TRBD2 aligns across 11 bases. The CDR3 has 15 amino acids. Per the germline V gene, CDR1 is SGHRS and CDR2 is YFSETQ. With V trimmed by 3 bases and J by 2 bases, 4 bases remained unmatched. The CDR3 spells CASSSGLAATYEQYF. The CDR3 DNA is TGCGCCAGCAGCTCGGGACTAGCGGCTACCTACGAGCAGTACTTC.

This sequence joins TRBV7-2 and TRBJ1-1; D is uncertain. This CDR3 is 14 amino acids long. Trimming pared 2 bases from V and 3 bases from J, leaving 10 bases between. The germline CDR1 and CDR2 sequences are SGHTA and FQGNSA. CDR3 amino acids: CASSLRAGDTEAFF. The CDR3 nucleotides are TGTGCCAGCAGCTTACGGGCGGGTGACACTGAAGCTTTCTTT.

This clone was found once. The CDR3 nucleotides are TGTGCCAGCGCCCCCGGGACATACACAGATACGCAGTATTTT. Encoded protein: CASAPGTYTDTQYF. The rearrangement links TRBV6-5 to TRBJ2-3; D might be TRBD1 (6 bases). Trimming took off 8 bases at V and 2 bases at J, with 14 bases between the two ends. This CDR3 spans 14 amino acids. Germline CDR1 MNHEY, CDR2 SVGAGI.

V is TRBV9 and J is TRBJ2-7; 8 bases are shared with TRBD1. Per germline, CDR1 SGDLS and CDR2 YYNGEE. This CDR3 region has 14 residues. Unmatched junction bases numbered 5, after V lost 0 bases and J lost 6 bases. CDR3 sequence reads: CASSVGDRSGEQYF. The CDR3 bases are TGTGCCAGCAGCGTAGGGGACAGGAGTGGCGAGCAGTACTTC.